This T cell receptor beta chain was recovered during a study of blood T cell repertoires in COVID-19. Study information: Sources were T cells, B-cell-depleted T cells, or PBMCs; the material itself was cDNA or gDNA.

Measured with immunoSEQ multiplex PCR; TCRdb has only the in-frame clones, and not every one. The table lists tens of thousands of clones, about 79% of them singletons. The count of this clone is one. V dropped 5 bases and J dropped 4; count of bases not matched to a gene: 6. Germline V gene sequence: CDR1 LNHDA, CDR2 SQIVND (reference sequence). CDR3 size: 15 residues. This receptor was obtained from a man between 65 and 79 years old with acute or convalescent COVID-19. This chain links TRBV19 with TRBJ2-3, with 10 bases aligning to TRBD2. Sequenced sample: peripheral blood. Written as DNA, the CDR3 is TGTGCCAGTAGTGACCTAGCGGGAGTCTCAGATACGCAGTATTTT. Translating it yields CASSDLAGVSDTQYF.